The sequence of this TCR beta chain was determined in a study of T cell responses to AZD1222 COVID-19 vaccine. Regarding the study as a whole: Vaccine-associated CD4 TCRs ranged over spike, dominating at 160-218 and 743-854. The repertoires were collected only after the peak T cell response.

The CDR3 has 14 amino acids. Germline lookup yields CDR1 MGHRA and CDR2 YSYEKL. Trimming removed 3 bases at V and 3 bases at J, with 12 bases between. Second-dose groups at about 4 or about 12 weeks were pooled. The table came from immunoSEQ multiplex PCR; TCRdb's copy has only in-frame clones and leaves some out. The table includes 90,000 to 100,000 clones, about nine tenths detected once. Regarding this clone: What it binds is not known.

The specimen comprised peripheral blood, sampled 28 days after the second AZD1222 dose. V is TRBV4-1 and J is TRBJ2-7, with D maybe TRBD1 (6 bases). This receptor was obtained from an adult who received the AZD1222 COVID-19 vaccine. CDR3 residues: CASSQPGVGYEQYF. The CDR3, as DNA: TGCGCCAGCAGCCAGCCAGGGGTTGGCTACGAGCAGTACTTC.